This section outlines one T cell receptor (beta chain) sequence together with its context. Its antigen remains unknown. Deletions cut 4 bases from V and 4 bases from J, with 21 bases between. The CDR3 is 17 amino acids. CDR1 LNHDA and CDR2 SQIVND come from the germline V gene (reference sequence). Libraries of naive CD8 cells were prepared from roughly 18,000 to 920,000 sorted cells using 10%, 30% or 50% RNA. This sample is drawn from a study of molecular identifiers for immune sequencing clone quantification. Study-level findings and limits: Spiked Jurkat TCR RNA originating from one cell could reportedly be identified amid around 970,000 naive cells. Clones above 20 RNA copies held over 98% of effector molecules, under 1% in naive cells.

TCRdb re-called the PCR reads with MiXCR, one entry per CDR3 protein. This sample has some 590,000 distinct CDR3 sequences, with less than 30% found just once. The sample was naive CD8+ T cells from blood, with Jurkat cell RNA spiked in. Subset denoted: FACS-sorted CD8+CD4-CCR7+CD45RA+ naive T cells. The receptor was derived from a human donor in good health. Some libraries in this study had Jurkat cell RNA spiked in. This chain links TRBV19 with TRBJ2-3, with D perhaps assigned TRBD1 or TRBD2 (5 bases each). CDR3 sequence (DNA): TGTGCCAGTAGTACCCGGGGCAGCATGTCTCGGGCAGATACGCAGTATTTT. It encodes CASSTRGSMSRADTQYF. Combining the CDR3 with reference TRBV19 and TRBJ2-3 gives the whole variable domain DGGITQSPKYLFRKEGQNVTLSCEQNLNHDAMYWYRQDPGQGLRLIYYSQIVNDFQKGDIAEGYSVSREKKESFPLTVTSAQKNPTAFYLCASSTRGSMSRADTQYFGPGTRLTVL.